These 13 T cell receptor beta chains share one sample of origin, sequenced in a study of cytomegalovirus exposure and HLA in healthy donors. Primers included in the PCR were 60 Vbeta and 13 Jbeta primers. Assay used: immunoSEQ multiplex PCR; TCRdb lists only in-frame clones, some missing. Of around 100,000 clones in the sample, around 81% were seen once. The sequenced sample consisted of PBMCs. These TCRs come from a middle-aged man in good health and CMV-seropositive.

The rearrangement uses TRBV7-9 and TRBJ1-4; D is perhaps TRBD1 (6 bases). Germline V CDR1 and CDR2: SEHNR, FQNEAQ (reference sequence). This CDR3 contains 15 residues. Trimming pared 3 bases from V and 5 bases from J, leaving 13 bases between. The CDR3 region has the DNA TGTGCCAGCAGCTTGCGCCGGGACAAAAATGAAAAACTGTTTTTT. It codes for CASSLRRDKNEKLFF.

The chain couples TRBV18 to TRBJ1-1, with unresolved D. The CDR3 contains 13 residues. In germline, CDR1 is KGHSH, CDR2 LQKENI. The ends were cut back, 4 bases at V and 0 bases at J, with 6 bases in the middle. The CDR3 DNA sequence: TGTGCCAGCTCACTCTCAGTGAACACTGAAGCTTTCTTT. It yields the protein CASSLSVNTEAFF.

The table lists this clone with a few counts. As DNA, the CDR3 is TGTGCCAGCAGTTATTTGGACACCCTCGGTGAGCAGTTCTTC. It is translated as CASSYLDTLGEQFF. The V call is TRBV6-5, the J call TRBJ2-1; possible D gene TRBD1, 5 bases. The germline V gene has CDR1 MNHEY and CDR2 SVGAGI. The CDR3 contains 14 residues. The V end was cut by 3 bases, the J end by 9 bases, with 15 bases between.

The chain recombines TRBV10-3 with TRBJ2-2; 10 bases match TRBD1. The V segment lost 10 bases and the J segment 0 bases; nucleotides outside the gene matches: 14. In germline, CDR1 is ENHRY, CDR2 SYGVKD. The CDR3 covers 18 residues. The chain's CDR3 is CATARTGGNSTNTGELFF. For the CDR3, the DNA is TGTGCCACCGCTAGGACAGGGGGTAATTCTACGAACACCGGGGAGCTGTTTTTT.

The chain carries TRBV9 and TRBJ2-3; D is unclear. The V gene's germline CDR1 is SGDLS and CDR2 YYNGEE. The CDR3 covers 12 residues. V was cut by 4 bases and J by 3 bases, with 6 bases left in between. The CDR3 DNA reads TGTGCCAGCAGCCGAGTAACAGATACGCAGTATTTT. This codes for CASSRVTDTQYF.

The CDR3 region has the DNA TGTGCCAGCTCACCTGTACAGCCTAACTATGGCTACACCTTC. This gives the protein CASSPVQPNYGYTF. The chain has TRBV18 and TRBJ1-2, with D unclear. The V gene lost 3 bases and the J gene lost 0 bases, with 8 bases spanning the gap. This CDR3 is 14 amino acids long. Per germline, CDR1 KGHSH and CDR2 LQKENI.

The V and J genes are TRBV5-1 and TRBJ1-1; 10 nucleotides match TRBD1. The germline V gene has CDR1 SGHRS and CDR2 YFSETQ. V lost 5 bases and J lost 3; bases outside the gene matches: 7. This CDR3 has 15 amino acids. CDR3 sequence: CASRWTGGTDTEAFF. In DNA form, the CDR3 reads TGCGCCAGCAGATGGACAGGGGGTACGGACACTGAAGCTTTCTTT.

The V and J genes are TRBV30 and TRBJ1-4; 12 nucleotides align to TRBD1. The junction had 5 bases not matched to a gene; V was cut back by 0 bases and J by 9 bases. The CDR3 covers 15 residues. Germline V lookup: CDR1 GTSNPN, CDR2 SVGIG (reference sequence). The CDR3 spells CAWSVRRDRGQKLFF. Written as DNA, the CDR3 is TGTGCCTGGAGTGTACGAAGGGACAGGGGGCAAAAACTGTTTTTT. Full variable domain (remainder filled in from reference TRBV30 and TRBJ1-4): SQTIHQWPATLVQPVGSPLSLECTVEGTSNPNLYWYRQAAGRGLQLLFYSVGIGQISSEVPQNLSASRPQDRQFILSSKKLLLSDSGFYLCAWSVRRDRGQKLFFGSGTQLSVL.

V usage is TRBV10-1 and J usage is TRBJ2-1, with a tentative D call TRBD2 (5 bases). The CDR3 loop spans 15 amino acids. Per germline, CDR1 WNHNN and CDR2 SYGVQD (reference sequence). Trimming took off 5 bases at V and 8 bases at J, with 19 bases between the two ends. CDR3: CASSRLGLEVDEQFF. DNA for the CDR3: TGCGCCAGCAGTAGACTCGGACTCGAGGTGGATGAGCAGTTCTTC.

CDR3 protein: CASSKTAGERYNEQFF. The CDR3 DNA sequence: TGTGCCAGTAGTAAGACAGCGGGAGAGAGGTACAATGAGCAGTTCTTC. This chain connects TRBV19 to TRBJ2-1; TRBD2 aligns across 8 bases. The junction had 9 bases not matched to a gene; V was cut back by 4 bases and J by 4 bases. The CDR3 runs 16 residues. The germline CDR1 and CDR2 sequences are LNHDA and SQIVND (reference sequence).

The chain carries TRBV6-1 and TRBJ1-1, with D maybe TRBD1 (5 bases). V lost 2 bases and J lost 9, with 7 bases in between. The germline V gene has CDR1 MNHNS and CDR2 SASEGT. This CDR3 comprises 11 residues. The CDR3 here is CASSERGQAFF. The CDR3 region has the DNA TGTGCCAGCAGTGAAAGGGGCCAAGCTTTCTTT.

This clone is a singleton in its sample. This sequence joins TRBV12-5 and TRBJ1-5; 8 bases are shared with TRBD1. This CDR3 is 14 amino acids long. CDR1 and CDR2 from the germline V gene are LGHNT and FRNRAP. V was pared by 5 bases and J by 5 bases, with 5 bases of the junction left unmatched. CDR3 DNA: TGTGCTAGTGGTCGCGGACAGGGCGATCAGCCCCAGCATTTT. Translating gives CASGRGQGDQPQHF.

This clone has just a few counts. The chain carries TRBV7-9 and TRBJ1-1; TRBD1 is a possible D gene (5 bases). V lost 1 base and J lost 3, with 15 bases in between. The CDR3 covers 16 residues. CDR1 and CDR2 (germline): SEHNR, FQNEAQ (reference sequence). CDR3 sequence: CASSLVGLRGDTEAFF. The CDR3 region has the DNA TGTGCCAGCAGCTTAGTCGGTTTGCGGGGGGACACTGAAGCTTTCTTT.